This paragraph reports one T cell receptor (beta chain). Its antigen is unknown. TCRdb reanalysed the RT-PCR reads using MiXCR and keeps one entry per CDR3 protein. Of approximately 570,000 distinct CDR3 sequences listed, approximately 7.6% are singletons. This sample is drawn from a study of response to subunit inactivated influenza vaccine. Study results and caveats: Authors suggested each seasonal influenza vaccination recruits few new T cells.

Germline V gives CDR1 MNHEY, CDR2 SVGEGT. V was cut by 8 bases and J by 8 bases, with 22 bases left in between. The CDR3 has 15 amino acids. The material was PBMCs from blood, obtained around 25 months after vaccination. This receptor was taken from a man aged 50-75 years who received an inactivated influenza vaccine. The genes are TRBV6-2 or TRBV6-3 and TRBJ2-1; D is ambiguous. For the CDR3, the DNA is TGTGCCAGCCTAGAAGGGCGGTCCCCTGTGCATGAGCAGTTCTTC. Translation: CASLEGRSPVHEQFF.